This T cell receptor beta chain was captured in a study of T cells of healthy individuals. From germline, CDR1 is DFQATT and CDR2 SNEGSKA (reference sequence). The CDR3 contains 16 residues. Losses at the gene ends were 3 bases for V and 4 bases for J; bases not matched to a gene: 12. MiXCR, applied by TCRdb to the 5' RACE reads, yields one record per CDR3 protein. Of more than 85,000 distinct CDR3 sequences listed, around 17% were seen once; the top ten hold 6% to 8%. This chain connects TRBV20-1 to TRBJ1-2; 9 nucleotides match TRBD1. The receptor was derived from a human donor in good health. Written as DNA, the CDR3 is TGCAGTGCTAGTCCCGGGACAGGGAGGAAGAGCTATGGCTACACCTTC. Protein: CSASPGTGRKSYGYTF.